This T cell receptor beta chain originates from a study of vaccination effects on CD4 cells after COVID-19. Trimming shortened V by 4 bases and J by 4 bases, and 11 bases separated the two germline ends. CDR3 size: 14 residues. Germline V gene lookup returns CDR1 LGHDT and CDR2 YNNKEL (reference sequence). In the case of this clone: Antigen specificity is unknown.

Study-level points and caveats: Long after vaccination, the clones induced by infection and by vaccine shrank markedly in size.

Using immunoSEQ multiplex PCR, the repertoire was profiled, and TCRdb retains in-frame clones only, with some absent. The table has tens of thousands of clones, 73% seen once. ViraFEST used viral peptide pools to expand antigen-specific CD4+ T cells before sequencing. Following culture for nine to ten days, CD4+ T cells were isolated. Having tested negative for nucleocapsid antibodies, the vaccine recipients showed no prior SARS-CoV-2 infection. Days 3 and 7 were when half the medium was replaced with IL-2 medium. The J gene is TRBJ2-1, the V gene TRBV3-1 (or the pseudogene TRBV3-2); D uncertain. Specimen: CD4+ T cells from PBMCs cultured with SARS-CoV-2 spike peptides, collected before COVID-19 vaccination. The TCR was taken from a human donor who received a COVID-19 vaccine. CDR3 nucleotide sequence: TGTGCCAGCAGCCGTAGAGGTCTGTACAATGAGCAGTTCTTC. It yields the protein CASSRRGLYNEQFF.